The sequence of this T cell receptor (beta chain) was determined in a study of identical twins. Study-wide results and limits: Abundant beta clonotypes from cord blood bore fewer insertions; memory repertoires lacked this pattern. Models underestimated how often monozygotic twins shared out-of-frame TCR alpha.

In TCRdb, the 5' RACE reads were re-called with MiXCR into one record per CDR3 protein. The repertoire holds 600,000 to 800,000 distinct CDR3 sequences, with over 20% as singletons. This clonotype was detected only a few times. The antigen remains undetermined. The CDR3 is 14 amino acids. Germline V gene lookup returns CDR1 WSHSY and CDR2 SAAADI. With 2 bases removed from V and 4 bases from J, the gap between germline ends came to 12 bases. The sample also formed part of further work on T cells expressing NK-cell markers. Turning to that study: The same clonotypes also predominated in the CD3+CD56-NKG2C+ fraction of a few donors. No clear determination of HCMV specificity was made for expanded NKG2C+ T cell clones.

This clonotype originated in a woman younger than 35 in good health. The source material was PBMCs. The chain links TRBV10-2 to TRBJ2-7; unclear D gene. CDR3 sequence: CASSEVGRIYEQYF. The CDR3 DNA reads TGCGCCAGCAGTGAGGTGGGAAGGATATACGAGCAGTACTTC.